This record covers a single T cell receptor (beta chain). Its matching antigen is unknown. Amplification used 60 Vbeta primers and 13 Jbeta primers. The repertoire was sequenced with immunoSEQ multiplex PCR; TCRdb's copy has only in-frame clones and lacks some. The repertoire table contains about 40,000 clones. The entry originates in a study of cytomegalovirus exposure and HLA in healthy donors. Findings and limits, study-wide: Previously analyzed data showed that most TCR beta V segments were productive at a frequency of about 90% or about 30%.

What was sequenced was PBMCs. The sequence was collected from a male donor in good health and CMV-seronegative.

The CDR3 loop is CASSFGRVDEQYF. CDR3 in DNA: TGTGCCAGCAGCTTTGGCAGGGTCGACGAGCAGTACTTC. The chain is built from TRBV7-9 and TRBJ2-7; maybe TRBD1 (5 bases). The CDR3 runs to 13 residues. Germline V gene lookup returns CDR1 SEHNR and CDR2 FQNEAQ (reference sequence). V lost 3 bases, J lost 5 bases, and 11 bases lay in between.